The next 10 T cell receptor beta chains were all read from a single sample in a study of spatial heterogeneity in lung cancer. TCRdb used MiXCR to reprocess the 5' RACE reads, holding one entry per CDR3 protein. This sample carries about 25,000 distinct CDR3 sequences, just under 7% of them seen once, and the ten largest clones take 13% to 15%. Noted time point: sample taken at primary tumor resection. No cell sorting; template was whole RNA from tumor, lung tissue or PBMC. Sequencing was performed on PBMCs, taken at surgery. These receptors were obtained from a male donor with early-stage non-small cell lung cancer.

This clonotype was counted at least ten times. This chain joins TRBV28 and TRBJ2-3; maybe TRBD1 (5 bases). Trimming took 3 bases from V and 7 from J, leaving 14 bases between them. This CDR3 comprises 14 residues. Germline V lookup: CDR1 MDHEN, CDR2 SYDVKM. For the CDR3, the DNA is TGTGCCAGCAGTTTGGCAGGGATTGTAAATACGCAGTATTTT. This sequence encodes CASSLAGIVNTQYF.

This clonotype showed up many times. The chain is built from TRBV11-2 and TRBJ2-7; 8 positions match TRBD1. The CDR3 runs 16 residues. The ends lost 5 bases at V and 3 bases at J; junction bases unmatched: 12. Germline-derived CDR1 and CDR2 are SGHAT and FQNNGV. CDR3 amino acids: CASSDIRTGRFYEQYF. CDR3 bases: TGTGCCAGCAGCGACATCAGGACAGGGAGGTTCTACGAGCAGTACTTC. Full variable domain (missing parts from reference TRBV11-2 and TRBJ2-7): EAGVAQSPRYKIIEKRQSVAFWCNPISGHATLYWYQQILGQGPKLLIQFQNNGVVDDSQLPKDRFSAERLKGVDSTLKIQPAKLEDSAVYLCASSDIRTGRFYEQYFGPGTRLTVT.

The sample holds a few counts of this clonotype. CDR3: CASSQSMQGGSDTQYF. In DNA form, the CDR3 reads TGTGCCAGCAGCCAATCCATGCAGGGAGGTTCAGATACGCAGTATTTT. The chain recombines TRBV3-1 with TRBJ2-3; maybe TRBD2 (6 bases). Trimming pared 2 bases from V and 4 bases from J, leaving 16 bases between. Germline V gene data show CDR1 as LGHDT and CDR2 as YNNKEL (reference sequence). This CDR3 comprises 16 residues.

V usage is TRBV5-1 and J usage is TRBJ2-7, with D unclear. Between the trimmed V and J ends, which lost 0 bases and 3 bases, there was a span of 13 bases. The CDR3 is made up of 15 amino acids. The germline CDR1 and CDR2 sequences are SGHRS and YFSETQ. CDR3 loop: CASSLEYGSVYEQYF. CDR3 coding DNA: TGCGCCAGCAGCTTGGAGTACGGCTCGGTCTACGAGCAGTACTTC.

This clonotype appeared many times. The chain combines TRBV9 with TRBJ2-7, with D perhaps being TRBD1 or TRBD2 (5 bases each). Germline values: CDR1 SGDLS, CDR2 YYNGEE. CDR3 length equals 15 residues. The ends were cut back, 4 bases at V and 2 bases at J, with 16 bases in the middle. CDR3 coding DNA: TGTGCCAGCAGCCCCGGGACGTCGGAAACCTACGAGCAGTACTTC. Protein product: CASSPGTSETYEQYF.

This clonotype showed up many times. V and J are TRBV28 and TRBJ1-1, with a weak D call TRBD1 (5 bases). The CDR3 has 15 residues. V was pared by 5 bases and J by 1 base, with 14 bases between. The V gene's germline CDR1 is MDHEN and CDR2 SYDVKM. In DNA form, the CDR3 reads TGTGCCAGCAGTCCTCCCCGGGGGGGGAACACTGAAGCTTTCTTT. This encodes CASSPPRGGNTEAFF.

This clonotype has just a few counts. The V gene is TRBV13, the J gene TRBJ2-7, with D hard to call. CDR1 is PRHDT and CDR2 is FYEKMQ in the germline V gene (reference sequence). The CDR3 totals 12 residues. V lost 6 bases and J 3 bases, leaving 9 bases between the germline ends. The CDR3 DNA follows: TGTGCCAGCAGTTCATTAGGCTACGAGCAGTACTTC. Translation: CASSSLGYEQYF.

V and J are TRBV6-6 and TRBJ2-7, with 7 bases lining up with TRBD2. V was pared by 2 bases and J by 2 bases, with 15 bases of the junction left unmatched. The germline CDR1 and CDR2 sequences are MNHNY and SVGAGI (reference sequence). This CDR3 region has 18 residues. This chain's CDR3 is CASSYQMGGSVVTYEQYF. CDR3 nucleotides: TGTGCCAGCAGTTACCAGATGGGCGGGAGTGTCGTAACCTACGAGCAGTACTTC.

This clonotype was detected many times. V gene TRBV7-9 combines with J gene TRBJ2-1; D may match TRBD1 or TRBD2 (5 bases each). The CDR3 contains 15 residues. Trimming removed 4 bases from V and 5 bases from J, with 15 bases in between. The germline V gene encodes CDR1 SEHNR and CDR2 FQNEAQ (reference sequence). The CDR3: CASSSWPGTDNEQFF. As DNA, the CDR3 is TGTGCCAGCAGCTCCTGGCCGGGGACCGACAATGAGCAGTTCTTC.

This clonotype was counted many times. The genes are TRBV20-1 and TRBJ2-5; no definite D call. The V and J ends lost 6 bases and 3 bases respectively, with 14 bases between them. The V gene's germline CDR1 is DFQATT and CDR2 SNEGSKA (reference sequence). The CDR3 runs 13 residues. The CDR3, as DNA: TGCAGTGCCCTTCTAGGACCGAAAGAGACCCAGTACTTC. The encoded protein is CSALLGPKETQYF.